A single sample is the source of the 29 T cell receptor beta chains below, sequenced in a study of human T cells and chemical hapten exposure. TCRdb fed the RACE reads into MiXCR, producing one record per CDR3 protein. The sample lists 50,000 to 70,000 distinct CDR3 sequences; 6% to 7% were seen once. As to time point: healthy volunteer bleed at 6 weeks. From whole blood left unfractionated, total RNA was extracted. Sequenced sample: whole blood. The receptors stem from a female donor in good health. Some clones in this sample may be carry-over from other donors' samples.

This clonotype was detected many times. The CDR3 spells CASSFFRGNTGELFF. The CDR3 region has the DNA TGTGCCAGCAGTTTTTTTCGGGGGAACACCGGGGAGCTGTTTTTT. The chain employs TRBV12-3 or TRBV12-4 and TRBJ2-2, with TRBD2 as a possible D gene (5 bases). V dropped 3 bases and J dropped 1 base, with 9 bases sitting between them. This CDR3 region has 15 residues.

This clonotype was seen more than once but under ten times. The chain combines TRBV7-2 with TRBJ1-4; tentatively, D is TRBD1 (5 bases). CDR1 is SGHTA and CDR2 is FQGNSA in the germline V gene. V was cut by 3 bases and J by 0 bases, with 11 bases left in between. The CDR3 sequence is 16 residues long. In DNA form, the CDR3 reads TGTGCCAGCAGCTTGGTCAGGGACGCAACTAATGAAAAACTGTTTTTT. Its translation is CASSLVRDATNEKLFF.

In this sample, this clonotype turned up a few times. The chain uses TRBV20-1 and TRBJ2-7, with D perhaps TRBD1 (5 bases). This CDR3 has 12 residues. The germline CDR1 and CDR2 sequences are DFQATT and SNEGSKA (reference sequence). The V end lost 0 bases, the J end lost 5 bases, and 8 bases lay between the germline ends. CDR3 nucleotides: TGCAGTGCTAGAGAGAAGGGGCACGAGCAGTACTTC. Translated: CSAREKGHEQYF.

The chain recombines TRBV19 with TRBJ1-4, with D tentatively TRBD1 (6 bases). The germline CDR1 and CDR2 sequences are LNHDA and SQIVND (reference sequence). The ends were cut back, 5 bases at V and 13 bases at J, with 11 bases in the middle. CDR3 size: 11 residues. For the CDR3, the DNA is TGTGCCAGTAGTTCCCAGGACAGACTGTTTTTT. It encodes CASSSQDRLFF.

In its sample, this clonotype was seen many times. The chain employs TRBV20-1 and TRBJ2-1, with 10 bases lining up with TRBD2. J gave up 7 bases and V 5 bases, and 11 bases lay outside the gene matches. Germline V CDR1 and CDR2: DFQATT, SNEGSKA (reference sequence). The CDR3 contains 15 residues. This chain's CDR3 is CSAPLSGRFGNEQFF. The CDR3 DNA reads TGCAGTGCTCCTCTTAGCGGGAGGTTTGGGAATGAGCAGTTCTTC.

The J gene is TRBJ2-7, the V gene TRBV29-1, with TRBD1 matching over 9 bases. The CDR3 is 15 amino acids. Germline trimming cut 4 bases from V and 4 bases from J; bases unmatched to any gene: 11. Germline lookup yields CDR1 SQVTM and CDR2 ANQGSEA. CDR3 DNA: TGCAGCGTTGTCCATCGACAGGGGGAAACTTACGAGCAGTACTTC. The encoded protein is CSVVHRQGETYEQYF.

This clonotype was seen many times. The rearrangement uses TRBV7-6 and TRBJ1-6; D is undetermined. The CDR3 sequence is 14 residues long. From germline, CDR1 is SGHVS and CDR2 FNYEAQ. V was cut by 3 bases and J by 8 bases, with 11 bases left in between. CDR3 sequence reads: CASSFGGEDSPLHF. The CDR3 DNA reads as TGTGCCAGCAGCTTTGGCGGGGAGGATTCACCCCTCCACTTT.

This clonotype has a handful of counts. The chain has TRBV11-1 and TRBJ1-1, with no clear D. CDR3 length: 15 amino acids. CDR1 and CDR2 (germline): SGHAT, FQDESV (reference sequence). With 5 bases removed from V and 0 bases from J, the gap between germline ends came to 13 bases. The CDR3: CASSISPTVNTEAFF. CDR3 coding DNA: TGTGCCAGCAGCATATCCCCTACAGTGAACACTGAAGCTTTCTTT.

For this clonotype: A read error is possible here, since a much larger clone lies one base away. The chain links TRBV4-2 to TRBJ2-7, with TRBD1 as a possible D gene (7 bases). Germline CDR1 LGHNA, CDR2 YNFKEQ. CDR3 length equals 17 residues. For the CDR3, the DNA is TGTGCCAGCAGCCAAGATTCCGAGACAGGGAGGTTCGGCGAGAAGTACTTC. Its protein product is CASSQDSETGRFGEKYF.

At least ten counts were recorded for this clonotype. The chain is built from TRBV7-2 and TRBJ1-5; a possible D gene is TRBD1 (5 bases). V gave up 1 base and J gave up 4 bases, with 8 bases separating them. The CDR3 is made up of 14 amino acids. Germline loops: CDR1 SGHTA, CDR2 FQGNSA. CDR3: CASSLGTPNQPQHF. The CDR3 DNA reads TGTGCCAGCAGCTTAGGGACACCTAATCAGCCCCAGCATTTT.

This clonotype has only a few counts. The rearrangement uses TRBV10-3 and TRBJ2-3, with D unresolved. This CDR3 contains 12 residues. The ends were cut back, 0 bases at V and 4 bases at J, with 2 bases in the middle. Germline CDR1 and CDR2: ENHRY and SYGVKD. The CDR3 protein is CAISESADTQYF. CDR3 sequence (DNA): TGTGCCATCAGTGAGTCCGCAGATACGCAGTATTTT.

This clonotype was detected many times. The chain joins TRBV12-3 or TRBV12-4 to TRBJ2-7; 9 bases are a match to TRBD1. This CDR3 region has 14 residues. J lost 3 bases, V lost 6 bases, and 6 bases had no gene match. The CDR3 DNA reads as TGTGCCAGCAGCACCGGGACAGGGTACTACGAGCAGTACTTC. Amino acids: CASSTGTGYYEQYF.

Here the CDR3 reads CATSDLLNTEAFF. CDR3 bases: TGTGCCACCAGTGACCTATTGAACACTGAAGCTTTCTTT. The rearrangement uses TRBV24-1 and TRBJ1-1; no reliable D call. CDR3 length: 13 residues. V lost 4 bases and J lost 0, with 5 bases in between. Germline-derived CDR1 and CDR2 are KGHDR and SFDVKD.

Worth noting for this clonotype: This sequence may be a read error, since a much larger clone differs from it by one base. The chain links TRBV20-1 to TRBJ2-3, with D possibly matching TRBD1 (6 bases). The CDR3 contains 13 residues. Trimming stripped 5 bases from V and 5 bases from J, with 14 bases between. The germline CDR1 and CDR2 sequences are DFQATT and SNEGSKA (reference sequence). The CDR3 here is CSASDSYIDTQYF. DNA of the CDR3: TGCAGTGCTTCGGACAGCTACATAGATACGCAGTATTTT.

This clonotype was observed at least ten times. This chain uses TRBV11-3 with TRBJ2-7; perhaps TRBD1 as D (7 bases). The germline V gene encodes CDR1 SGHNT and CDR2 YENEEA. With 5 bases removed from V and 6 bases from J, the gap between germline ends came to 14 bases. The CDR3 consists of 13 residues. CDR3 residues: CASSRGTAGEQYF. The CDR3 nucleotides are TGTGCCAGCAGCCGCGGGACAGCTGGCGAGCAGTACTTC.

V usage is TRBV10-2 and J usage is TRBJ2-3, with TRBD2 identical over 11 bases. CDR3 size: 12 residues. Trimming at V came to 10 bases and at J to 3 bases, leaving 0 bases not matched to a gene. Germline CDR1 WSHSY, CDR2 SAAADI. CDR3 amino acids: CATSGRTDTQYF. In DNA, the CDR3 is TGCGCCACTAGCGGGAGGACAGATACGCAGTATTTT.

In this sample, this clonotype turned up many times. This sequence joins TRBV20-1 and TRBJ2-5; D uncertain. The length of the CDR3 is 12 residues. The germline V gene has CDR1 DFQATT and CDR2 SNEGSKA (reference sequence). Trimming stripped 3 bases from V and 4 bases from J, with 9 bases between. CDR3 nucleotides: TGCAGTGCTAGTATGGGGTCAGAGACCCAGTACTTC. This gives the protein CSASMGSETQYF.

Notes on this clonotype: Possible read error: a much larger clone is one base away. Without the conserved terminal phenylalanine or tryptophan, this CDR3 likely stems from a read error. This sequence joins TRBV6-6 and TRBJ1-6, with unresolved D. V was cut by 0 bases and J by 7 bases, with 10 bases left in between. Per the germline V gene, CDR1 is MNHNY and CDR2 is SVGAGI (reference sequence). The CDR3 sequence is 15 residues long. The CDR3 sequence: CASSYSQVENSPLHL. The CDR3 nucleotides read TGTGCCAGCAGTTACTCCCAGGTTGAAAATTCACCCCTCCACCTT.

This clonotype was seen only a few times. The chain carries TRBV20-1 and TRBJ2-7, with D hard to call. This CDR3 region has 13 residues. V was pared by 5 bases and J by 1 base, with 12 bases between. The germline CDR1 and CDR2 sequences are DFQATT and SNEGSKA (reference sequence). CDR3 sequence reads: CSAHGRRSYEQYF. Written as DNA, the CDR3 is TGCAGTGCTCATGGACGGCGATCCTACGAGCAGTACTTC.

Only a few counts were recorded for this clonotype. The chain combines TRBV28 with TRBJ2-2, with D possibly being TRBD2 (5 bases). The CDR3 spans 11 residues. Trimming pared 7 bases from V and 7 bases from J, leaving 7 bases between. CDR1 is MDHEN and CDR2 is SYDVKM in the germline V gene. The CDR3 loop reads CASTRGGELFF. CDR3 DNA: TGTGCCAGCACACGGGGCGGGGAGCTGTTTTTT.

Many counts were recorded for this clonotype. V usage is TRBV27 and J usage is TRBJ1-1; 9 nucleotides match TRBD1. Trimming at V came to 7 bases and at J to 4 bases, leaving 7 bases not matched to a gene. There are 14 residues in the CDR3. Germline V gene sequence: CDR1 MNHEY, CDR2 SMNVEV (reference sequence). CDR3 in DNA: TGTGCCAGCACTCCTCGGGACAGGGTCACTGAAGCTTTCTTT. Its translation is CASTPRDRVTEAFF.

A single count supports this clonotype. One junction end does not reproduce the germline sequence, and a read error may be involved. The chain employs TRBV28 and TRBJ2-3, with no clear D. CDR1 MDHEN and CDR2 SYDVKM come from the germline V gene. This CDR3 spans 13 amino acids. CDR3 residues: CARSYRSTDTQYF. CDR3 nucleotides: TGTGCCAGAAGTTATCGGTCCACAGATACGCAGTATTTT. Full variable domain (missing parts from reference TRBV28 and TRBJ2-3): DVKVTQSSRYLVKRTGEKVFLECVQDMDHENMFWYRQDPGLGLRLIYFSYDVKMKEKGDIPEGYSVSREKKERFSLILESASTNQTSMYLCARSYRSTDTQYFGPGTRLTVL.

The chain carries TRBV12-5 and TRBJ2-3; no definite D call. The CDR3 totals 15 residues. The germline CDR1 and CDR2 sequences are LGHNT and FRNRAP. V was cut by 1 base and J by 0 bases, with 8 bases left in between. The CDR3 sequence is CASGLEAASTDTQYF. The DNA for the CDR3 is TGTGCTAGTGGTTTGGAGGCAGCCAGCACAGATACGCAGTATTTT.

This clonotype turned up a few times. The genes are TRBV20-1 and TRBJ2-3; 10 bases agree with TRBD2. J was trimmed by 4 bases and V by 7 bases; bases with no gene match: 5. CDR3 length: 13 amino acids. Germline CDR1 is DFQATT and CDR2 is SNEGSKA (reference sequence). CDR3 in DNA: TGCAGTGGACCTAGCGGGAGTTCAGATACGCAGTATTTT. Amino acids: CSGPSGSSDTQYF.

This clonotype was observed at least ten times. The rearrangement links TRBV7-4 to TRBJ1-5; 7 nucleotides agree with TRBD1. Trimming took 5 bases from V and 0 from J; bases not matched to a gene: 10. Germline-derived CDR1 and CDR2 are SGHVT and SQSDAQ. CDR3 length equals 17 residues. This CDR3 reads CASSTGTDFNSNQPQHF. The DNA for the CDR3 is TGTGCCAGCAGCACCGGGACAGATTTTAATAGCAATCAGCCCCAGCATTTT.

The table lists this clonotype with many counts. This sequence joins TRBV10-3 and TRBJ2-1; 12 bases map to TRBD2. The V gene's germline CDR1 is ENHRY and CDR2 SYGVKD. The CDR3 is 15 amino acids. Trimming at V came to 6 bases and at J to 7 bases, leaving 7 bases not matched to a gene. For the CDR3, the DNA is TGTGCCATCAGAATGGGACTAGCGGGCGGAAATGAGCAGTTCTTC. Protein: CAIRMGLAGGNEQFF.

This clonotype was seen repeatedly, ten times or more. This chain links TRBV13 with TRBJ2-7; D is perhaps TRBD1 (5 bases). The V gene's germline CDR1 is PRHDT and CDR2 FYEKMQ (reference sequence). The length of the CDR3 is 15 residues. Deletions cut 4 bases from V and 3 bases from J, with 16 bases between. For the CDR3, the DNA is TGTGCCAGCAGCTCGGAAAGGGGTCCCTACTACGAGCAGTACTTC. Translation gives CASSSERGPYYEQYF.

This clonotype was counted many times. The CDR3 DNA is TGTGCCTCATCGAGGGGGAGGTCACCCCTCCACTTT. Its protein is CASSRGRSPLHF. The gene calls are TRBV6-5 and TRBJ1-6; D is perhaps TRBD1 (6 bases). The germline V gene has CDR1 MNHEY and CDR2 SVGAGI. This CDR3 spans 12 amino acids. Trimming removed 11 bases at V and 10 bases at J, with 15 bases between.

This clonotype was detected many times. J is TRBJ1-5 and V is TRBV9, with a tentative D call TRBD1 (6 bases). The CDR3 sequence is 15 residues long. V was pared by 4 bases and J by 4 bases, with 15 bases between. The germline V gene encodes CDR1 SGDLS and CDR2 YYNGEE. CDR3 in amino acids: CASSLDGGANQPQHF. CDR3 nucleotides: TGTGCCAGCAGCCTAGATGGGGGGGCGAATCAGCCCCAGCATTTT.